This TCR beta chain was retrieved from a study of cytomegalovirus exposure and HLA in healthy donors. Study-wide results and caveats: V- and J-gene trimming in TCR beta was tied to a missense DCLRE1C variant by an analysis performed later.

The PCR was carried out with 60 Vbeta primers and 13 Jbeta primers. Repertoires were generated with immunoSEQ multiplex PCR, while TCRdb's copy carries only in-frame clones and drops some. The sample contains some 110,000 clones, around 15% of which appear only once. This CDR3 region has 15 residues. Germline assignment: CDR1 SGHVS and CDR2 FQNEAQ. V lost 4 bases to trimming and J lost 3 bases; unmatched junction nucleotides: 3. Notes on this clone: What it binds is not known.

Sample: PBMCs. The genes are TRBV7-8 and TRBJ2-2, with TRBD1 matching 9 bases. The sequence derives from a female donor in good health and CMV-seronegative. The CDR3 spells CASSSRTGDTGELFF. Here the CDR3 DNA reads TGTGCCAGCAGCTCGCGGACAGGGGACACCGGGGAGCTGTTTTTT.